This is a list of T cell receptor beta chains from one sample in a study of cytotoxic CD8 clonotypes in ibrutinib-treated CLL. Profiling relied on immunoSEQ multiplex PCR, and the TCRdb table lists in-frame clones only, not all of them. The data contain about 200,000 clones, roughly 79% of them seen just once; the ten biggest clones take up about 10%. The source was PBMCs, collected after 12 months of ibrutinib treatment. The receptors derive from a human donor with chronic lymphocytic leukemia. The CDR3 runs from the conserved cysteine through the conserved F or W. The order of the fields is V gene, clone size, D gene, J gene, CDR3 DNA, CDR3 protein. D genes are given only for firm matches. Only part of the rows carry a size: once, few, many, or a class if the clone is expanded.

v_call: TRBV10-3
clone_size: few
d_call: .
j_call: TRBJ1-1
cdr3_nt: TGTGCCATCAGTGATAGCAAAGGGTCGAGGGGAATGACTGAAGCTTTCTTT
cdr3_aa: CAISDSKGSRGMTEAFF

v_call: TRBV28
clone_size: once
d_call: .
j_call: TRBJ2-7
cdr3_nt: TGTGCCAGCTGTGGGGCGGGGCCCGTTTACGAGCAGTACTTC
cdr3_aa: CASCGAGPVYEQYF

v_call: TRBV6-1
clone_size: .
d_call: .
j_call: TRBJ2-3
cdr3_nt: TGTGCCAGCACAAGACAAGGAGGGACCACAGATACGCAGTATTTT
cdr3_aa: CASTRQGGTTDTQYF

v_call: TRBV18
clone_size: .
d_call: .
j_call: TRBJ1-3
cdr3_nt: TGTGCCAGCTCACCAGCGACTCTTGGCGACACCATATATTTT
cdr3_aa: CASSPATLGDTIYF

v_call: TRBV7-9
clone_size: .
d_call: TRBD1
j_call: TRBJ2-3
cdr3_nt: TGTGCCAGCAGCTTAGGACAGGGCTCCACAGATACGCAGTATTTT
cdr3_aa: CASSLGQGSTDTQYF

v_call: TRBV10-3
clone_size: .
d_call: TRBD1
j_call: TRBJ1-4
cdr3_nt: TGTGCCATCAGCATGGACAGGGTGGCTACTAATGAAAAACTGTTTTTT
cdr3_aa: CAISMDRVATNEKLFF

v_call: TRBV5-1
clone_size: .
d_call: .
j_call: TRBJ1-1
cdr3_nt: TGCGCCAGCCGACCGCCACCATACCTGAACACTGAAGCTTTCTTT
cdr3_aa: CASRPPPYLNTEAFF

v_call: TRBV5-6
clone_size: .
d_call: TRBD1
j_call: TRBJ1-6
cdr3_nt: TGTGCCAGCAGCTCAGGGCCCGGGACAGGGAGAAATAATTCACCCCTCCACTTT
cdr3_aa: CASSSGPGTGRNNSPLHF

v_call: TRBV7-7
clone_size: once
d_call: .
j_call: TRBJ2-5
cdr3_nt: TGTGCTAGCAGCGAGCAATTGCAAGAGACCCAGTACTTC
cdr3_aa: CASSEQLQETQYF

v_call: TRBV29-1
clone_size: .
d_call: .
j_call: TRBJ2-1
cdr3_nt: TGCAGCGTAGAGACTGGGGCCGGCTCCTACAATGAGCAGTTCTTC
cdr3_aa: CSVETGAGSYNEQFF

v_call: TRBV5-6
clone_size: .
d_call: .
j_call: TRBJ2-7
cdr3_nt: TGTGCCAGCAGCCCGCGACAATTTTCCTACGAGCAGTACTTC
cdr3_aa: CASSPRQFSYEQYF

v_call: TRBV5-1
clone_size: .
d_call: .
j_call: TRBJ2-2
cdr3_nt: TGCGCCAGCAGCGTAGAGGGCACCGGGGAGCTGTTTTTT
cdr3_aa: CASSVEGTGELFF

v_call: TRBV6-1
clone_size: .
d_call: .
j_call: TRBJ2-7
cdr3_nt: TGTGCCAGCACCACGTCCCCGGACACTTACTACGAGCAGTACTTC
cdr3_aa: CASTTSPDTYYEQYF